This TCR beta chain came from a study of CXCR3-negative and CXCR3-positive naive CD8 T cells. Each TRB cDNA library was prepared by 5' RACE (with UMI labels). TCRdb reprocessed the 5' RACE reads and reports one entry per CDR3 protein, with no DNA. Recorded for this sample: about 56,000 distinct CDR3 sequences. In triplicate, each CD8+ T cell subset was sorted at more than 250,000 cells per replicate. On this clonotype: Its antigen is unidentified.

Germline values: CDR1 SGHDT, CDR2 YYEEEE. CDR3 size: 15 residues. Study-wide points: Unlike memory cells, which differed, naive CXCR3-negative and CXCR3-positive cells had similar TRBV-TRBJ usage. No difference in surface CD5 was seen between naive subsets, and TCR strength was inferred from TRB CDR3 properties. Comparably high diversity was seen in both naive subsets, and much lower diversity in memory CD8+ cells.

The sequenced sample consisted of memory CD8+ T cells from blood. The chain combines TRBV5-6 with TRBJ2-3; TCRdb's assignment of TRBD2 cannot be checked, as there is no DNA. The sequence was obtained from a human donor in good health. Some clones in this sample may be carry-over from other donors' samples. The CDR3 here is CASSLVAGSTDTQYF.